This TCR beta chain originates from a study of T cell repertoires in cytomegalovirus infection. In the study overall: Alongside well-studied HLA-B-restricted CMV epitopes, recently identified HLA-C-restricted CMV epitopes were also used. Indications came from public TCR beta signatures; they pointed to CMV infection and to a matching HLA type. Findings and limits, study-wide: It was HLA-C-restricted CMV-specific TCR beta clonotypes that dominated the response ex vivo. The cumulative frequency of public TCR beta families distinguished individuals who carried CMV together with the relevant HLA.

There are a few counts of this clonotype. Its antigen is not known. Germline CDR1 SEHNR, CDR2 FQNEAQ (reference sequence). Trimming took 2 bases from V and 0 from J, leaving 10 bases between them. CDR3 length: 16 amino acids. TCRdb analysed the reads with MiXCR anew, one entry per CDR3 protein. The sample lists more than 250,000 distinct CDR3 sequences; approximately 25% were seen once. The TCR was taken from a human donor in good health (CMV status not recorded). Some clones in this sample may be carry-over from other donors' samples. The input for sequencing was cultured PBMCs, taken from culture after CMV antigen stimulation. The chain is built from TRBV7-9 and TRBJ2-2; D not resolved. CDR3 DNA: TGTGCCAGCAGCTTAAATGGGGTTTCGAACACCGGGGAGCTGTTTTTT. This codes for CASSLNGVSNTGELFF.